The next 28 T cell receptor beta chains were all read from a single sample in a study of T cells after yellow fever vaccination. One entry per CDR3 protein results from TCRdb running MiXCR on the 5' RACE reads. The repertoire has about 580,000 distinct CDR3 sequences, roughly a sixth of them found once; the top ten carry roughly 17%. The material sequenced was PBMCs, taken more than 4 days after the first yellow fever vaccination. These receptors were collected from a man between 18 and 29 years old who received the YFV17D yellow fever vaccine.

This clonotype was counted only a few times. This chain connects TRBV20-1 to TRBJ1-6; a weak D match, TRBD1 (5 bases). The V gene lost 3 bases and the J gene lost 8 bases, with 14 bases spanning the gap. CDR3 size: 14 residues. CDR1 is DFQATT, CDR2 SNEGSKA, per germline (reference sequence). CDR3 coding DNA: TGCAGTGCTAGGAGGGGAGGGGAGGATTCACCCCTCCACTTT. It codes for CSARRGGEDSPLHF.

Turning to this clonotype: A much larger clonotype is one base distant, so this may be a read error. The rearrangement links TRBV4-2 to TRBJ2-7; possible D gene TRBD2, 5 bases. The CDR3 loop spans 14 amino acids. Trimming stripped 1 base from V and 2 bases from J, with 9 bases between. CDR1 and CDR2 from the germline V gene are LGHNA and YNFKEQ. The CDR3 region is CASSQAQEAYEQYV. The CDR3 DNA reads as TGTGCCAGCAGCCAAGCTCAGGAGGCCTACGAGCAGTACGTC.

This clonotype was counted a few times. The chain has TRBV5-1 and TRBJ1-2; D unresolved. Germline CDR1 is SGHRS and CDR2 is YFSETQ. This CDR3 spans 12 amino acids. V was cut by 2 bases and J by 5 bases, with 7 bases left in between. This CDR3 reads CASSFARYGYTF. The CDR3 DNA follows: TGCGCCAGCAGCTTTGCACGGTATGGCTACACCTTC.

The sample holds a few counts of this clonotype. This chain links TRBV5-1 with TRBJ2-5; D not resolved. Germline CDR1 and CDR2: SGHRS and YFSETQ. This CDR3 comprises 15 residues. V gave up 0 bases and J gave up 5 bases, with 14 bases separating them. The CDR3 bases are TGCGCCAGCAGCTTGGCCGACGGTAGTAGGGAGACCCAGTACTTC. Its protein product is CASSLADGSRETQYF. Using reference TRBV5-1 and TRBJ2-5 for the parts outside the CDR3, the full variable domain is KAGVTQTPRYLIKTRGQQVTLSCSPISGHRSVSWYQQTPGQGLQFLFEYFSETQRNKGNFPGRFSGRQFSNSRSEMNVSTLELGDSALYLCASSLADGSRETQYFGPGTRLLVL.

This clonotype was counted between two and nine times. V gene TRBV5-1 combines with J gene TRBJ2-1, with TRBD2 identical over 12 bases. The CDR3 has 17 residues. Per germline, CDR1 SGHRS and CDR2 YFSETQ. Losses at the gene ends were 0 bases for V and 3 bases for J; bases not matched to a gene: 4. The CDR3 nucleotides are TGCGCCAGCAGCTTGGGACTAGCGGGGGAGCACTACAATGAGCAGTTCTTC. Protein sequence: CASSLGLAGEHYNEQFF.

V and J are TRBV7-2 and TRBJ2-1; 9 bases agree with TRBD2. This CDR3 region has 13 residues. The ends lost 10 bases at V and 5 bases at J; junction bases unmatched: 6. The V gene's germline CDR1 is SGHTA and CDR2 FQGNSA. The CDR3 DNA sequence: TGTGCCACCGCGGGAGGGGCAAACAATGAGCAGTTCTTC. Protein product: CATAGGANNEQFF.

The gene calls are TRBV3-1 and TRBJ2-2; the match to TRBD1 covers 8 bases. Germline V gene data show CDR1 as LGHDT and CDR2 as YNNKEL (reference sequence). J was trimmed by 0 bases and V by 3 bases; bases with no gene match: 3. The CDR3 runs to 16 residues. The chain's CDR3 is CASSQSGQANTGELFF. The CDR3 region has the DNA TGTGCCAGCAGCCAGTCGGGACAGGCGAACACCGGGGAGCTGTTTTTT. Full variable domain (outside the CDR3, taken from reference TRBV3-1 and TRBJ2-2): DTAVSQTPKYLVTQMGNDKSIKCEQNLGHDTMYWYKQDSKKFLKIMFSYNNKELIINETVPNRFSPKSPDKAHLNLHINSLELGDSAVYFCASSQSGQANTGELFFGEGSRLTVL.

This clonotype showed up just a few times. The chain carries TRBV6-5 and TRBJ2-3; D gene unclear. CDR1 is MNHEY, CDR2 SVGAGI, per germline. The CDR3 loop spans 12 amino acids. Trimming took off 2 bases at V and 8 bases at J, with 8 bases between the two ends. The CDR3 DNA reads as TGTGCCAGCAGTTACATGTCCGGTACGCAGTATTTT. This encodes CASSYMSGTQYF.

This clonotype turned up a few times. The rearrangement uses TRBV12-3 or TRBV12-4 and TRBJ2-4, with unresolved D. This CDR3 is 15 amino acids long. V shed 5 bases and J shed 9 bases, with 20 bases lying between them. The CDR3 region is CASSGSTVTGGIQYF. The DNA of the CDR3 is TGTGCCAGCAGTGGATCTACGGTTACTGGTGGCATTCAGTACTTC.

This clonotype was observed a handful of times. Written as DNA, the CDR3 is TGTGCCATCAGAATAACGGACGGTAATGAGCAGTTCTTC. It translates to CAIRITDGNEQFF. The V call is TRBV10-3, the J call TRBJ2-1; D gene uncertain. Germline CDR1 reads ENHRY; CDR2 reads SYGVKD. This CDR3 is 13 amino acids long. The V gene lost 6 bases and the J gene lost 7 bases, with 13 bases spanning the gap.

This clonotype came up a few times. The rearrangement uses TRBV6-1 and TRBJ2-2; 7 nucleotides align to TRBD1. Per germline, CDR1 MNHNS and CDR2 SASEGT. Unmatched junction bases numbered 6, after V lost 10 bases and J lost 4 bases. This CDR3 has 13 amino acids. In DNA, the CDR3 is TGTGCCATAGGACAGGACGGCACCGGGGAGCTGTTTTTT. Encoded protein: CAIGQDGTGELFF.

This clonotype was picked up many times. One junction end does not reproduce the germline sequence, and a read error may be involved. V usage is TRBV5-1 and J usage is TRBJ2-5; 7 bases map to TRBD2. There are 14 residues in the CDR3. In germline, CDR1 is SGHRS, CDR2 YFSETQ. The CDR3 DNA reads TGTGCCAGCAGCTTGAGCGGGGACCAGGAGACCCAGTACTTC. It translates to CASSLSGDQETQYF.

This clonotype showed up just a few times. The CDR3 coding sequence is TGCGCCAGCAGCCAAGATGGGCGGGGAACAATCCCCAGTTATTCGGGCTACACCTTC. Translation: CASSQDGRGTIPSYSGYTF. The V call is TRBV4-3, the J call TRBJ1-2; no definite D call. The V and J ends lost 0 bases and 8 bases respectively, with 28 bases between them. Germline CDR1 reads LGHNA; CDR2 reads YSLEER. The CDR3 sequence is 19 residues long.

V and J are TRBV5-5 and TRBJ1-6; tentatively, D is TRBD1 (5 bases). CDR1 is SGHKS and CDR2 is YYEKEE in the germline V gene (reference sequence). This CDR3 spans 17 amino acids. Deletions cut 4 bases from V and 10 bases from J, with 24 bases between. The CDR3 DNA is TGTGCCAGCAGCGGGGGGACTCGCGGGGCGAATTGGTCACCCCTCCACTTT. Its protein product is CASSGGTRGANWSPLHF.

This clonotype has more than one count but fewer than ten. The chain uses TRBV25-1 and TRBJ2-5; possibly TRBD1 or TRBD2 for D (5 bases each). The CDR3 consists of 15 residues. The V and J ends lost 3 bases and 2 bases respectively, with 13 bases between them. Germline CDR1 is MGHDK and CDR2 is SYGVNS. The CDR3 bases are TGTGCCAGCAGTGATTCGGGGACGGGTCAAGAGACCCAGTACTTC. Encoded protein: CASSDSGTGQETQYF.

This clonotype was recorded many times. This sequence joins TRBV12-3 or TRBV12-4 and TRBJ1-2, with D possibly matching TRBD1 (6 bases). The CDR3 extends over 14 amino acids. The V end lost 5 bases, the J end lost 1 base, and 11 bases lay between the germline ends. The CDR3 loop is CASSPGTFNYGYTF. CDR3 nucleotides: TGTGCCAGCAGTCCCGGGACATTTAACTATGGCTACACCTTC.

CDR3 residues: CSVVGRRGTQYF. The CDR3 coding sequence is TGCAGCGTTGTGGGTCGGCGGGGCACGCAGTATTTT. This chain links TRBV29-1 with TRBJ2-3, with D possibly being TRBD2 (6 bases). V was clipped by 4 bases and J by 9 bases, with 14 bases between them. The CDR3 is 12 amino acids. Germline loops: CDR1 SQVTM, CDR2 ANQGSEA.

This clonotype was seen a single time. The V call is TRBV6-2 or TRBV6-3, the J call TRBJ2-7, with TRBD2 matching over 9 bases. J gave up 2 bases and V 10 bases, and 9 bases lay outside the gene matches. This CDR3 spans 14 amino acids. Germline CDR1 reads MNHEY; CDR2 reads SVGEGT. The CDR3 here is CATYSGGVPYEQYF. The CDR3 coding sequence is TGTGCCACATATAGCGGGGGCGTCCCCTACGAGCAGTACTTC.

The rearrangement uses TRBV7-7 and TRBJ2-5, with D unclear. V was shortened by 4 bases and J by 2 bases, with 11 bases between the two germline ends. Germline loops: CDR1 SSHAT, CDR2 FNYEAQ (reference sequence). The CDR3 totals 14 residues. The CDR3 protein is CASSSAGPQETQYF. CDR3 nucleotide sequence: TGTGCCAGCAGCTCTGCCGGGCCGCAAGAGACCCAGTACTTC.

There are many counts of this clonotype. The CDR3 spells CASSPSGGEINTGELFF. CDR3 in DNA: TGTGCCAGCAGTCCCTCAGGGGGGGAGATCAACACCGGGGAGCTGTTTTTT. V usage is TRBV12-3 or TRBV12-4 and J usage is TRBJ2-2; D possibly matches TRBD1 or TRBD2 (7 bases each). Trimming pared 5 bases from V and 2 bases from J, leaving 18 bases between. The CDR3 has 17 residues.

Here the CDR3 reads CASSPPSRRADGNTIYF. The CDR3 DNA reads TGTGCCAGCTCACCACCCTCCCGCAGGGCGGACGGAAACACCATATATTTT. This chain connects TRBV18 to TRBJ1-3; the D gene is possibly TRBD1 (5 bases). V shed 0 bases and J shed 4 bases, with 16 bases lying between them. CDR1 KGHSH and CDR2 LQKENI come from the germline V gene. The CDR3 contains 17 residues.

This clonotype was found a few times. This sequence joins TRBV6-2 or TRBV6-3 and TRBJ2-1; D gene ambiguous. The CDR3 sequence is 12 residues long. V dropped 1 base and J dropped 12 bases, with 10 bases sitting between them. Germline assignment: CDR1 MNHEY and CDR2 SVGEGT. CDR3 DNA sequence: TGTGCCAGCAGTTACTATGCCAAGGGGCAGTTCTTC. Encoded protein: CASSYYAKGQFF.

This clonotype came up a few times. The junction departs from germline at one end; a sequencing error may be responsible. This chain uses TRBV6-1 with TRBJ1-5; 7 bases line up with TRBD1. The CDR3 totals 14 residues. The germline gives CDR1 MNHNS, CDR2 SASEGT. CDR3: CASRPTGVNEPQHF. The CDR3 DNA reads TGTGCCAGCAGGCCTACAGGGGTCAATGAGCCCCAGCATTTT.

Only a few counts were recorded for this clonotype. In DNA, the CDR3 is TGTGCCAGCAGTAACCGGGACAGGGCCTACAATGAGCAGTTCTTC. Residues: CASSNRDRAYNEQFF. This chain uses TRBV25-1 with TRBJ2-1, with 9 bases fitting TRBD1. Unmatched junction bases numbered 4, after V lost 5 bases and J lost 2 bases. This CDR3 region has 15 residues. Looked up from germline, CDR1 is MGHDK and CDR2 is SYGVNS.

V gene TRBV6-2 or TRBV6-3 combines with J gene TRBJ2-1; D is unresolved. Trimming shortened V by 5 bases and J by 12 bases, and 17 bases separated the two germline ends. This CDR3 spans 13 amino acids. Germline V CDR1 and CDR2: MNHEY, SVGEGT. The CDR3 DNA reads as TGTGCCAGCAGTAGCCGGGCCCCCAGGAGGCAGTTCTTC. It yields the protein CASSSRAPRRQFF.

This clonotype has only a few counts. CDR3 loop: CASSLPGSPNTGELFF. The CDR3 coding sequence is TGCGCCAGCAGCCTACCAGGGAGTCCGAACACCGGGGAGCTGTTTTTT. J is TRBJ2-2 and V is TRBV5-1; either TRBD1 or TRBD2 may fit D (5 bases each). The V gene's germline CDR1 is SGHRS and CDR2 YFSETQ. The ends were cut back, 4 bases at V and 0 bases at J, with 13 bases in the middle. The CDR3 runs 16 residues.

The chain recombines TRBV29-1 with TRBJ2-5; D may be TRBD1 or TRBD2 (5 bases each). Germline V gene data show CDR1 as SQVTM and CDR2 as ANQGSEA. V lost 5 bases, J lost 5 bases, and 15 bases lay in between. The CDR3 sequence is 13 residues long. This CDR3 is CSVRDLGGETQYF. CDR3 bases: TGCAGCGTTAGGGACCTTGGCGGGGAGACCCAGTACTTC.

The CDR3 is CASSDYLIVQPQHF. CDR3 DNA: TGTGCCAGCAGTGACTACCTCATAGTTCAGCCCCAGCATTTT. The chain joins TRBV6-1 to TRBJ1-5; D is uncertain. Germline V gene data show CDR1 as MNHNS and CDR2 as SASEGT. The CDR3 contains 14 residues. Deletions cut 3 bases from V and 6 bases from J, with 12 bases between.